This T cell receptor beta chain was identified during a study of T cells expressing NK-cell markers. Study summary: HCMV serostatus: seven of eight sequenced donors positive, one negative. Study-level findings and limits: HCMV specificity was not established for the expanded NKG2C+ T cell clones. Of CD8+ T cells, 1.0-7.0% belonged to dominant NKG2C+ clonotypes in roughly 6 donors.

Points on this clonotype: Its specificity is not known.

After re-calling the 5' RACE reads, TCRdb lists one entry per CDR3 protein, DNA absent. The sample has some 300,000 distinct CDR3 sequences, and its top ten clones hold approximately 0.41%. This TCR was recovered from a young man in good health. The sequencing input was blood T cells: a sorted CD56 or NKG2C T cell subset, CD4+ or CD8+ T cells, or bulk PBMC T cells (not recorded which).

The CDR3 sequence is CASSFNYMADTQYF. This rearrangement joins TRBV5-1 to TRBJ2-3. The length of the CDR3 is 14 residues. The germline V gene has CDR1 SGHRS and CDR2 YFSETQ.